This TCR beta chain was recovered during a study of tumor-infiltrating lymphocytes in primary liver carcinoma. Study results and caveats: Because the samples were bulk unsorted, the study did not compare CD4+ and CD8+ repertoires.

They got blood RNA out of unsorted whole blood and also pulled out germline DNA. The CDR3 is 15 residues long. V was cut by 0 bases and J by 6 bases, with 13 bases left in between. CDR1 is MNHEY, CDR2 SVGEGT, per germline. About this clonotype itself: Its antigen is unidentified. A read error may explain this, as a much larger clone is one base away.

TCR beta cDNA was reverse-transcribed from 450 to 500 ng of total RNA. The reaction used a constant-region primer and ProtoScript II reverse transcriptase. Library construction for TCR beta comprised three nested multiplex PCR rounds performed with slightly modified ARM-PCR. Two initial PCR rounds of around 10 cycles each paired TRBV1-TRBV30 forward primers with a C-beta reverse primer. A single record per CDR3 protein comes from TCRdb applying MiXCR to the multiplex PCR reads. Among 300,000 to 350,000 distinct CDR3 sequences listed, about three fifths were seen once. What was sequenced was peripheral blood. The chain is built from TRBV6-2 or TRBV6-3 and TRBJ2-3; no clear D. The TCR originated in a woman aged 30 to 39 with primary liver carcinoma and hepatitis B virus infection. The CDR3, as DNA: TGTGCCAGCAGTTACTCCCCTGTGTCGCTGGATACGCAGTATTTT. Protein: CASSYSPVSLDTQYF.